This TCR beta chain stems from a study of chronic HIV infection and antiretroviral therapy. This clonotype was seen ten or more times. Using its own MiXCR run on the 5' RACE reads, TCRdb lists one record per CDR3 protein. The table records 45,000 to 60,000 distinct CDR3 sequences, 15% to 20% of them present only once. Sequenced sample: peripheral blood. The receptor comes from an adult who had HIV and had not received antiretroviral therapy, or was an uninfected healthy control (not recorded which).

The CDR3, as DNA: TGTGCCAGCAACGAAAAGCCGGGATTAGCCAAAAACATTCAGTACTTC. It encodes CASNEKPGLAKNIQYF. The rearrangement uses TRBV28 and TRBJ2-4, with a weak D call TRBD2 (5 bases). Trimming shortened V by 7 bases and J by 0 bases, and 16 bases separated the two germline ends. The V gene's germline CDR1 is MDHEN and CDR2 SYDVKM. This CDR3 region has 16 residues.